This TCR beta chain comes out of a study of blood T cell repertoires in COVID-19. TCRdb keeps only in-frame clones here, not all; method: immunoSEQ multiplex PCR. Among roughly 300,000 clones, approximately 84% were seen once, and the ten largest hold about 4.2%. Which cohort a participant joined came from the clinical history participants gave. Two negative PCRs, clearance, or symptom resolution characterized the recovered Cohort 3 donors. The CDR3 contains 18 residues. V dropped 3 bases and J dropped 0 bases, with 18 bases sitting between them. Germline CDR1 is LNHDA and CDR2 is SQIVND (reference sequence).

Sequencing was performed on PBMCs or T cells enriched from blood (not recorded which). The genes are TRBV19 and TRBJ1-5, with D maybe TRBD1 (6 bases). This receptor was identified in a young man who had recovered from COVID-19. Written as DNA, the CDR3 is TGTGCCAGTAGTATCTCAAAGGACAGACTCTATAGCAATCAGCCCCAGCATTTT. It translates to CASSISKDRLYSNQPQHF. The whole variable domain, filled in from reference TRBV19 and TRBJ1-5, reads DGGITQSPKYLFRKEGQNVTLSCEQNLNHDAMYWYRQDPGQGLRLIYYSQIVNDFQKGDIAEGYSVSREKKESFPLTVTSAQKNPTAFYLCASSISKDRLYSNQPQHFGDGTRLSIL.